Shown below are 21 T cell receptor beta chains from a single sample sequenced in a study of T cells in Graves' hyperthyroidism and ophthalmopathy. TCR beta CDR3 sequences were amplified from RNA transcripts. Carried out on the TCR CDR3, a first-round RT-PCR used the HTBI primer set. Via MiXCR, TCRdb re-called the multiplex PCR reads, giving one row per CDR3 protein. The repertoire includes hundreds of thousands of distinct CDR3 sequences, 46% of them detected once, and nearly 8.5% sits in the top ten. Input material: peripheral blood or thyroid tissue (not recorded which). Source of these receptors: a woman between 18 and 29 years old with Graves' hyperthyroidism.

The table lists this clonotype with many counts. This rearrangement joins TRBV24-1 to TRBJ1-5; D is unclear. CDR3 length: 13 residues. Germline CDR1 reads KGHDR; CDR2 reads SFDVKD. V lost 5 bases, J lost 2 bases, and 6 bases lay in between. The CDR3 DNA sequence: TGTGCCACCAGTGGTTCCGGCAATCAGCCCCAGCATTTT. Its translation is CATSGSGNQPQHF.

As for this clonotype: Possible read error: a much larger clone is one base away. This is likely a read error, given that the CDR3 carries no conserved phenylalanine or tryptophan at its end. The chain recombines TRBV7-3 with TRBJ1-6; D remains unclear. V lost 2 bases, J lost 7 bases, and 6 bases lay in between. Germline V CDR1 and CDR2: SGHTA, FQGTGA. This CDR3 spans 13 amino acids. The CDR3 spells CASSLQRNSPLHS. The CDR3 DNA reads as TGTGCCAGCAGCTTACAGCGGAATTCACCCCTCCACTCT.

The table lists this clonotype with many counts. The CDR3 is CAILLTGLKGGNTIYF. The CDR3 bases are TGTGCCATCCTGCTGACAGGTCTGAAGGGTGGAAACACCATATATTTT. The chain has TRBV10-3 and TRBJ1-3, with D possibly TRBD1 on 6 matching bases. V was shortened by 8 bases and J by 3 bases, with 20 bases between the two germline ends. In germline, CDR1 is ENHRY, CDR2 SYGVKD. CDR3 length equals 16 residues.

In its sample, this clonotype was seen once. CDR3 bases: TGTGCCACCCCTCCTAGGACAGGGGGGCTGGATGGCTACACCTTC. Its protein is CATPPRTGGLDGYTF. The chain carries TRBV24-1 and TRBJ1-2; 10 bases are shared with TRBD1. The CDR3 runs 15 residues. Germline trimming cut 9 bases from V and 6 bases from J; bases unmatched to any gene: 12. Germline V gene data show CDR1 as KGHDR and CDR2 as SFDVKD.

This rearrangement joins TRBV14 to TRBJ2-7; D gene uncertain. Per germline, CDR1 SGHDN and CDR2 FVKESK. The CDR3 runs 15 residues. V lost 0 bases and J 0 bases, leaving 9 bases between the germline ends. The DNA for the CDR3 is TGTGCCAGCAGCCAAGACCCTCAAAGCTCCTACGAGCAGTACTTC. This codes for CASSQDPQSSYEQYF.

This clonotype was seen a handful of times. The CDR3 DNA is TGTGCCAGTAGGTTCCGGGACACACACTACGAGCAGTACTTC. Its translation: CASRFRDTHYEQYF. The chain employs TRBV19 and TRBJ2-7; perhaps TRBD1 as D (6 bases). V lost 6 bases, J lost 3 bases, and 15 bases lay in between. Germline V gene lookup returns CDR1 LNHDA and CDR2 SQIVND (reference sequence). The CDR3 is 14 amino acids.

Notes on this clonotype: Since a much larger clone is just one base distant, this may be a read error. The rearrangement joins TRBV29-1 to TRBJ1-2; D perhaps matches TRBD1 (6 bases). Germline V gene lookup returns CDR1 SQVTM and CDR2 ANQGSEA. The CDR3 consists of 15 residues. V dropped 6 bases and J dropped 6 bases, with 23 bases sitting between them. The CDR3 here is CSVPSGRGRNDGYTF. The CDR3 nucleotides are TGCAGCGTCCCGAGTGGGAGGGGGAGGAACGATGGCTACACCTTC. Using reference TRBV29-1 and TRBJ1-2 for the parts outside the CDR3, the full variable domain is SAVISQKPSRDICQRGTSLTIQCQVDSQVTMMFWYRQQPGQSLTLIATANQGSEATYESGFVIDKFPISRPNLTFSTLTVSNMSPEDSSIYLCSVPSGRGRNDGYTFGSGTRLTVV.

This chain uses TRBV19 with TRBJ1-1; 10 bases match TRBD1. There are 15 residues in the CDR3. Unmatched junction bases numbered 7, after V lost 4 bases and J lost 5 bases. Germline CDR1 LNHDA, CDR2 SQIVND (reference sequence). This CDR3 reads CASSNPGTGATEAFF. Written as DNA, the CDR3 is TGTGCCAGTAGTAATCCCGGGACAGGGGCGACTGAAGCTTTCTTT.

This clonotype has just one count. This chain joins TRBV7-9 and TRBJ1-2; D gene ambiguous. Germline CDR1 reads SEHNR; CDR2 reads FQNEAQ (reference sequence). The CDR3 contains 11 residues. The CDR3 DNA reads TGTGCTAGTAAGGTTATGTATGGCTACACCTTC. It codes for CASKVMYGYTF.

Only a few counts were recorded for this clonotype. The chain has TRBV7-9 and TRBJ2-2; 10 positions match TRBD1. The CDR3 length is 16 residues. The germline CDR1 and CDR2 sequences are SEHNR and FQNEAQ (reference sequence). The V segment lost 5 bases and the J segment 2 bases; nucleotides outside the gene matches: 5. DNA of the CDR3: TGTGCCAGCAGCCCCCGGGACAGGGGAAACACCGGGGAGCTGTTTTTT. Its translation is CASSPRDRGNTGELFF.

This clonotype was counted many times. The chain is built from TRBV2 and TRBJ1-3; D uncertain. Trimming shortened V by 0 bases and J by 4 bases, and 7 bases separated the two germline ends. The CDR3 has 14 amino acids. CDR1 and CDR2 from the germline V gene are SNHLY and FYNNEI. The CDR3 spells CASSEALEGNTIYF. Here the CDR3 DNA reads TGTGCCAGCAGTGAAGCGTTGGAGGGAAACACCATATATTTT.

Only a few counts were recorded for this clonotype. The chain links TRBV7-9 to TRBJ2-7, with 12 bases identical to TRBD2. Germline values: CDR1 SEHNR, CDR2 FQNEAQ (reference sequence). Trimming at V came to 5 bases and at J to 5 bases, leaving 7 bases not matched to a gene. The CDR3 is made up of 15 amino acids. The CDR3 spells CASSHRTSGNNEQYF. As DNA, the CDR3 is TGTGCCAGCAGCCATCGGACTAGCGGGAACAACGAGCAGTACTTC.

The genes are TRBV15 and TRBJ2-2; TRBD2 agrees at 11 bases. CDR1 is LNHNV and CDR2 is YYDKDF in the germline V gene (reference sequence). Trimming removed 10 bases from V and 6 bases from J; junction bases left unmatched: 10. The CDR3 covers 15 residues. The CDR3 loop reads CASSYLAGGAGELFF. As DNA, the CDR3 is TGTGCCAGCAGTTATCTAGCGGGAGGTGCCGGGGAGCTGTTTTTT.

The CDR3: CAISGQGGDGYTF. In DNA, the CDR3 is TGTGCCATCAGTGGGCAGGGCGGAGACGGCTACACCTTC. V gene TRBV10-3 combines with J gene TRBJ1-2; tentative D call: TRBD1 (5 bases). V lost 4 bases and J lost 8, with 14 bases in between. Per the germline V gene, CDR1 is ENHRY and CDR2 is SYGVKD. The CDR3 has 13 amino acids.

This clonotype was counted a few times. This clone may be a read error of a much larger clone one base away. The rearrangement links TRBV15 to TRBJ1-1, with 9 bases fitting TRBD1. Germline-derived CDR1 and CDR2 are LNHNV and YYDKDF (reference sequence). The ends lost 0 bases at V and 10 bases at J; junction bases unmatched: 6. The CDR3 is made up of 14 amino acids. CDR3 DNA: TGTGCCACCAGCAGAGATGGCGGACAGGGGAGAGCTTTCTTT. Translation: CATSRDGGQGRAFF.

As to this clonotype: One junction end disagrees with the germline gene, perhaps due to a read error. The rearrangement uses TRBV10-1 and TRBJ1-2; 8 bases map to TRBD1. The CDR3 is 15 amino acids. Per the germline V gene, CDR1 is WNHNN and CDR2 is SYGVQD (reference sequence). The CDR3 DNA sequence: TGTGCCAGCAGTGATCATGACAGGGGATCCTATGGCTACACCTTC. Translation gives CASSDHDRGSYGYTF.

This clonotype has a count of ten or more. V and J are TRBV24-1 and TRBJ1-1, with D perhaps TRBD1 (6 bases). Germline CDR1 KGHDR, CDR2 SFDVKD. The CDR3 consists of 13 residues. Trimming cost V 9 bases and J 1 base, with 11 bases left between them. CDR3 DNA sequence: TGTGCCACCTTGAAGACAGGGAACACTGAAGCTTTCTTT. It codes for CATLKTGNTEAFF.

This clonotype was counted a few times. The CDR3 DNA sequence: TGCAGTGCTTCGCCGAAGGCAGGGGGGAACTACGAGCAGTACTTC. Protein: CSASPKAGGNYEQYF. The chain uses TRBV20-1 and TRBJ2-7; tentative D call: TRBD1 (7 bases). The CDR3 runs to 15 residues. Germline V gives CDR1 DFQATT, CDR2 SNEGSKA (reference sequence). V shed 5 bases and J shed 3 bases, with 20 bases lying between them.

There are a few counts of this clonotype. The V and J genes are TRBV20-1 and TRBJ2-2; 7 nucleotides line up with TRBD1. Germline V lookup: CDR1 DFQATT, CDR2 SNEGSKA (reference sequence). Germline trimming cut 5 bases from V and 0 bases from J; bases unmatched to any gene: 6. The CDR3 consists of 15 residues. CDR3 sequence (DNA): TGCAGTGCTTCCAAGACAGGGACGAACACCGGGGAGCTGTTTTTT. Its protein is CSASKTGTNTGELFF.

This clonotype has ten or more counts. V gene TRBV2 combines with J gene TRBJ1-2, with 7 nucleotides matching TRBD1. The germline CDR1 and CDR2 sequences are SNHLY and FYNNEI. Trimming cost V 7 bases and J 8 bases; bases outside gene matches: 7. The CDR3 is made up of 12 amino acids. The CDR3 is CASIDRAGGYTF. For the CDR3, the DNA is TGTGCCAGCATCGACAGGGCAGGAGGCTACACCTTC.

This clonotype showed up just a few times. The V and J genes are TRBV5-1 and TRBJ2-7; no firm D call. CDR1 and CDR2 from the germline V gene are SGHRS and YFSETQ. The CDR3 extends over 15 amino acids. With 0 bases removed from V and 3 bases from J, the gap between germline ends came to 13 bases. The CDR3 sequence: CASSLGPEPSYEQYF. The CDR3 nucleotides read TGCGCCAGCAGCTTGGGTCCGGAACCCAGCTACGAGCAGTACTTC.